The next 18 T cell receptor beta chains were all read from a single sample in a study of shared clonotypes between healthy human individuals. This table comes from immunoSEQ multiplex PCR, and its TCRdb copy is limited to in-frame clones, with some not included. This table holds roughly 1 million clones, about four fifths found once. Specimen: memory CD4+ T cells from PBMCs. Subset indicated: CD45RA-negative fraction. These receptors all stem from a man younger than 35 in good health. Some clones in this sample may be carry-over from other donors' samples.

This clone has just a few counts. This chain uses TRBV15 with TRBJ2-1; D is unresolved. The CDR3 contains 16 residues. Trimming left V 0 bases short and J 3 bases short, with 12 bases between. Germline CDR1 reads LNHNV; CDR2 reads YYDKDF (reference sequence). The CDR3 sequence is CATSRERTTSYNEQFF. CDR3 DNA: TGTGCCACCAGCAGAGAAAGGACCACCAGCTACAATGAGCAGTTCTTC.

The J gene is TRBJ1-2, the V gene TRBV7-9; no clear D gene. This CDR3 region has 15 residues. CDR1 is SEHNR, CDR2 FQNEAQ, per germline (reference sequence). With 2 bases removed from V and 8 bases from J, the gap between germline ends came to 18 bases. The CDR3 loop is CASSLFGGEINGYTF. The CDR3 nucleotides are TGTGCCAGCAGCTTATTTGGTGGTGAGATCAACGGCTACACCTTC.

The chain links TRBV5-4 to TRBJ2-2, with 7 bases lining up with TRBD2. CDR1 and CDR2 from the germline V gene are SGHNT and YYREEE (reference sequence). The CDR3 has 15 residues. The V segment lost 6 bases and the J segment 4 bases; nucleotides outside the gene matches: 9. The chain's CDR3 is CASTDGQRGTGELFF. DNA for the CDR3: TGTGCCAGCACCGACGGGCAGCGGGGCACCGGGGAGCTGTTTTTT.

This rearrangement joins TRBV29-1 to TRBJ2-5; D is perhaps TRBD2 (5 bases). Gene TRBJ2-7 matches the end of the DNA better, so the J call may be wrong. The CDR3 has 12 amino acids. Germline values: CDR1 SQVTM, CDR2 ANQGSEA. CDR3 sequence (DNA): TGCAGCGTTGGGCTAGCAGCCTACGAGCAGTACTTC. Protein: CSVGLAAYEQYF.

The rearrangement uses TRBV5-4 and TRBJ2-5; TRBD2 matches at 10 bases. From germline, CDR1 is SGHNT and CDR2 YYREEE (reference sequence). The CDR3 contains 14 residues. V lost 7 bases to trimming and J lost 2 bases; unmatched junction nucleotides: 5. The CDR3 sequence is CASGQAGGQETQYF. CDR3 sequence (DNA): TGTGCCAGCGGGCAAGCGGGAGGGCAAGAGACCCAGTACTTC. The whole variable domain, filled in from reference TRBV5-4 and TRBJ2-5, reads ETGVTQSPTHLIKTRGQQVTLRCSSQSGHNTVSWYQQALGQGPQFIFQYYREEENGRGNFPPRFSGLQFPNYSSELNVNALELDDSALYLCASGQAGGQETQYFGPGTRLLVL.

The chain couples TRBV5-1 to TRBJ1-4, with D possibly TRBD1 on 6 matching bases. Trimming pared 0 bases from V and 8 bases from J, leaving 11 bases between. This CDR3 spans 14 amino acids. Germline CDR1 is SGHRS and CDR2 is YFSETQ. The CDR3 sequence: CASSLGQGLEKLFF. Here the CDR3 DNA reads TGCGCCAGCAGCTTGGGGCAGGGGCTCGAAAAACTGTTTTTT.

The chain recombines TRBV7-8 with TRBJ1-5, with TRBD1 identical over 10 bases. This CDR3 is built from 15 residues. J lost 6 bases, V lost 4 bases, and 6 bases had no gene match. CDR1 and CDR2 from the germline V gene are SGHVS and FQNEAQ. CDR3 in DNA: TGTGCCAGCAGCTCGGACAGGGGGGCCGTTCAGCCCCAGCATTTT. This codes for CASSSDRGAVQPQHF.

J is TRBJ1-1 and V is TRBV7-2; 8 nucleotides agree with TRBD1. J was trimmed by 3 bases and V by 1 base; bases with no gene match: 7. CDR1 and CDR2 (germline): SGHTA, FQGNSA. The CDR3 loop spans 16 amino acids. The CDR3 sequence: CASSLDRGYWDTEAFF. CDR3 bases: TGTGCCAGCAGCTTAGACAGGGGGTACTGGGACACTGAAGCTTTCTTT.

This clone was recorded once. The V and J genes are TRBV7-2 and TRBJ2-7, with a possible D match to TRBD2 (6 bases). CDR1 SGHTA and CDR2 FQGNSA come from the germline V gene. V was trimmed by 5 bases and J by 2 bases, leaving 13 bases between them. CDR3 length: 14 amino acids. The CDR3: CASSRGRGTYEQYF. The CDR3 nucleotides read TGTGCCAGCAGCCGAGGACGGGGGACCTACGAGCAGTACTTC. Full variable domain (outside the CDR3, taken from reference TRBV7-2 and TRBJ2-7): GAGVSQSPSNKVTEKGKDVELRCDPISGHTALYWYRQSLGQGLEFLIYFQGNSAPDKSGLPSDRFSAERTGGSVSTLTIQRTQQEDSAVYLCASSRGRGTYEQYFGPGTRLTVT.

A few counts support this clone. The rearrangement joins TRBV11-2 to TRBJ2-5, with D hard to call. Germline loops: CDR1 SGHAT, CDR2 FQNNGV. CDR3 length: 14 residues. V was cut by 5 bases and J by 5 bases, with 15 bases left in between. In DNA form, the CDR3 reads TGTGCCAGCAGCCTATCAGGCGTCGGGGAGACCCAGTACTTC. This gives the protein CASSLSGVGETQYF.

The gene calls are TRBV2 and TRBJ2-2; 7 bases fit TRBD1. Germline CDR1 and CDR2: SNHLY and FYNNEI. The CDR3 is made up of 15 amino acids. J gave up 7 bases and V 6 bases, and 11 bases lay outside the gene matches. The CDR3 DNA follows: TGTGCCAGCAGCCCCCTTGGACAGGCGTTCGGGGAGCTGTTTTTT. Protein: CASSPLGQAFGELFF.

The chain combines TRBV19 with TRBJ2-1; D is undetermined. The CDR3 totals 10 residues. From germline, CDR1 is LNHDA and CDR2 SQIVND (reference sequence). V gave up 11 bases and J gave up 10 bases, with 12 bases separating them. Here the CDR3 DNA reads TGTGCCTTCTATTTCCCGGAGCAGTTCTTC. As protein: CAFYFPEQFF.

In its sample, this clone was seen once. This sequence joins TRBV19 and TRBJ2-5, with TRBD2 identical over 14 bases. CDR3 size: 16 residues. Germline V gene data show CDR1 as LNHDA and CDR2 as SQIVND (reference sequence). Losses at the gene ends were 6 bases for V and 2 bases for J; bases not matched to a gene: 5. The DNA of the CDR3 is TGTGCCAGTAGCACTGGACTAGCGGGAGGTCAAGAGACCCAGTACTTC. Protein sequence: CASSTGLAGGQETQYF.

A few counts support this clone. The chain recombines TRBV7-8 with TRBJ2-1, with D tentatively TRBD1 or TRBD2 (5 bases each). The V gene lost 3 bases and the J gene lost 6 bases, with 24 bases spanning the gap. This CDR3 is 18 amino acids long. The germline V gene encodes CDR1 SGHVS and CDR2 FQNEAQ. CDR3 bases: TGTGCCAGCAGCTTGACCGTGTCTCTGGGACGGACGAGCAATGAGCAGTTCTTC. Translating it yields CASSLTVSLGRTSNEQFF.

The chain couples TRBV18 to TRBJ2-5; the D is unclear. Germline CDR1 reads KGHSH; CDR2 reads LQKENI. The CDR3 extends over 14 amino acids. Trimming pared 3 bases from V and 7 bases from J, leaving 15 bases between. Here the CDR3 reads CASSPLTERGTQYF. Here the CDR3 DNA reads TGTGCCAGCTCACCCCTCACGGAGCGAGGGACCCAGTACTTC.

This sequence joins TRBV7-9 and TRBJ2-7; possibly TRBD1 for D (6 bases). Trimming stripped 1 base from V and 7 bases from J, with 17 bases between. CDR1 and CDR2 from the germline V gene are SEHNR and FQNEAQ (reference sequence). This CDR3 comprises 15 residues. DNA of the CDR3: TGTGCCAGCAGCTTAGTACCGGACAGCCGTGGGGAGCAGTACTTC. Translated: CASSLVPDSRGEQYF.

This clone occurred once. A far larger clone is off by one base, so a read error is likely. Within the sample, other DNA sequences also encode this same CDR3. V usage is TRBV7-3 and J usage is TRBJ2-1; D gene ambiguous. Germline V gene data show CDR1 as SGHTA and CDR2 as FQGTGA. This CDR3 comprises 13 residues. The germline V and J ends were trimmed by 3 bases and 1 base, with 4 bases remaining between them. The CDR3 is CASSLGSYNEQFF. The CDR3 region has the DNA TGTGCCAGCAGCTTGGGATCCTACAATGAGCAGTTCTTC.

The chain has TRBV23-1 and TRBJ1-2; D is undetermined. TRBV23-1 is an ORF, and what it does is uncertain. V was pared by 7 bases and J by 8 bases, with 17 bases between. This CDR3 region has 13 residues. CDR3 amino acids: CASTRNLLGGYTF. The DNA for the CDR3 is TGCGCCAGCACCAGAAATTTACTAGGGGGCTACACCTTC.